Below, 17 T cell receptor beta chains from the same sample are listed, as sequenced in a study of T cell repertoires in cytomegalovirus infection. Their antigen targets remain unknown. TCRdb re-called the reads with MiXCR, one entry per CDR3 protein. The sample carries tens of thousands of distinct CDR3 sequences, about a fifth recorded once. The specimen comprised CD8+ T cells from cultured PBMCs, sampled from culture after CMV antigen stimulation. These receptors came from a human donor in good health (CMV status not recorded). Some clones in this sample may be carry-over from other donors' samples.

The CDR3 is CASSTRRTSNYYEQYF. In nucleotides, the CDR3 is TGTGCCAGCAGCACAAGGAGGACTTCTAATTACTACGAGCAGTACTTC. V gene TRBV7-2 combines with J gene TRBJ2-7; D is perhaps TRBD2 (5 bases). Trimming pared 5 bases from V and 3 bases from J, leaving 20 bases between. The CDR3 runs to 16 residues. Germline V gives CDR1 SGHTA, CDR2 FQGNSA. Combining the CDR3 with reference TRBV7-2 and TRBJ2-7 gives the whole variable domain GAGVSQSPSNKVTEKGKDVELRCDPISGHTALYWYRQSLGQGLEFLIYFQGNSAPDKSGLPSDRFSAERTGGSVSTLTIQRTQQEDSAVYLCASSTRRTSNYYEQYFGPGTRLTVT.

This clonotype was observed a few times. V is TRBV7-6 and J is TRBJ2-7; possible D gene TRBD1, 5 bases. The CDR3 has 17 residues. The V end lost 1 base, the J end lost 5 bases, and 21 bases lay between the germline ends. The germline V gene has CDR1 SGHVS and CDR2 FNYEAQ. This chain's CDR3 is CASSLGVARARANEQYF. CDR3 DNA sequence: TGTGCCAGCAGCTTAGGTGTGGCCAGGGCTAGGGCCAACGAGCAGTACTTC.

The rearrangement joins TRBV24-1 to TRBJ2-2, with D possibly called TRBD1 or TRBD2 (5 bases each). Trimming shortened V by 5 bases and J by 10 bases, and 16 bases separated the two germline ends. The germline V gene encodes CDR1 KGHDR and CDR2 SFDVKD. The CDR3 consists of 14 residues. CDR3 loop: CATSAGDRLEELFF. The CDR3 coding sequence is TGTGCCACCAGTGCCGGGGACCGCCTCGAGGAGCTGTTTTTT.

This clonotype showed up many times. For the CDR3, the DNA is TGTGCCAGCGGACGGATGGCCACTGAAGCTTTCTTT. It encodes CASGRMATEAFF. The chain couples TRBV25-1 to TRBJ1-1; D is undetermined. The CDR3 runs 12 residues. Germline loops: CDR1 MGHDK, CDR2 SYGVNS. V was cut by 8 bases and J by 4 bases, with 11 bases left in between.

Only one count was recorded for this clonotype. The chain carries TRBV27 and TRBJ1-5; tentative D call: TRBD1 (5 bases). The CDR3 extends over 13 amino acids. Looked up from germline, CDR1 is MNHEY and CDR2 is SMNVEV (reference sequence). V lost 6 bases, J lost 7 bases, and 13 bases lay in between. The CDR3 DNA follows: TGTGCCAGCAGCCCGGGACTCGGACAGCCCCAGCATTTT. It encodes CASSPGLGQPQHF.

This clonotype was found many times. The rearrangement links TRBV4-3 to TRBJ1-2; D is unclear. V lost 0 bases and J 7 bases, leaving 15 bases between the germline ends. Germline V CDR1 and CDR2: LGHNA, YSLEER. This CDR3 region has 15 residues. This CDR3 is CASSQELASIPGYTF. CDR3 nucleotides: TGCGCCAGCAGCCAAGAATTAGCATCTATTCCTGGCTACACCTTC.

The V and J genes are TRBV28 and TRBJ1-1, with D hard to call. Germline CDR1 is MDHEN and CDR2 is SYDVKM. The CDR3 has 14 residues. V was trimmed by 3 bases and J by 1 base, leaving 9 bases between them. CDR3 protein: CASSLPHGNTEAFF. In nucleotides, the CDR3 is TGTGCCAGCAGTTTGCCCCACGGGAACACTGAAGCTTTCTTT.

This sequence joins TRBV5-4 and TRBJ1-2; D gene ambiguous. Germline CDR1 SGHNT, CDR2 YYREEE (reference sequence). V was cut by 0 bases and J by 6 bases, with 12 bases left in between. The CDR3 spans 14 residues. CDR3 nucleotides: TGTGCCAGCAGCTTGGAGTCTCTTTGGGATGGCTACACCTTC. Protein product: CASSLESLWDGYTF.

This CDR3 reads CASSFTSGGAHNEQFF. The CDR3 nucleotides read TGTGCCAGCAGCTTTACTAGCGGGGGGGCCCACAATGAGCAGTTCTTC. The chain couples TRBV11-2 to TRBJ2-1; TRBD2 agrees at 13 bases. The length of the CDR3 is 16 residues. J was trimmed by 5 bases and V by 3 bases; bases with no gene match: 4. CDR1 is SGHAT, CDR2 FQNNGV, per germline.

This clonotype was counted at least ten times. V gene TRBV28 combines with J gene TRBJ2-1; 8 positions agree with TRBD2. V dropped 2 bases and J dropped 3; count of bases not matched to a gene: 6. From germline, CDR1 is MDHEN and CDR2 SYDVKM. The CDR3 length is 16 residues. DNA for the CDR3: TGTGCCAGCAGTTTAAGTCTTAGCGGGATCTACAATGAGCAGTTCTTC. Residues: CASSLSLSGIYNEQFF.

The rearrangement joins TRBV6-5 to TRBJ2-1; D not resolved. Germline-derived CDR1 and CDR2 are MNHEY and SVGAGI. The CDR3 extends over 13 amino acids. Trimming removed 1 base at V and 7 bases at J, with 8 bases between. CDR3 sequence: CASSYFDGNEQFF. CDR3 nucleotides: TGTGCCAGCAGTTACTTTGACGGGAATGAGCAGTTCTTC.

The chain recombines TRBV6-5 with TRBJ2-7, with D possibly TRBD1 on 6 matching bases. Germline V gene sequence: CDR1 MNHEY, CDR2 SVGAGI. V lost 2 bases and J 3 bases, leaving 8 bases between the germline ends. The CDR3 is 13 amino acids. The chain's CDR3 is CASSYIQGYEQYF. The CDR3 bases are TGTGCCAGCAGTTACATACAGGGCTACGAGCAGTACTTC.

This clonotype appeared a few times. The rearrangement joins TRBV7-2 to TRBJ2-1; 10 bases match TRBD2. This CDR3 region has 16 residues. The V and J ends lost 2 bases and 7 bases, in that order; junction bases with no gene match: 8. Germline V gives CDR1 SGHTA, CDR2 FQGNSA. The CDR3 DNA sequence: TGTGCCAGCAGCTTACTAGCGGGGGTTGCGTGGAATGAGCAGTTCTTC. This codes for CASSLLAGVAWNEQFF.

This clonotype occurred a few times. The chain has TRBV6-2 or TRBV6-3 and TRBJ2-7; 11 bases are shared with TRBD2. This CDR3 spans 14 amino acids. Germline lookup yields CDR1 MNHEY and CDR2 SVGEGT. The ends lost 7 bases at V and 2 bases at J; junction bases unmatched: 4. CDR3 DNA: TGTGCCAGCACTAGACTAGCGGGGACCTACGAGCAGTACTTC. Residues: CASTRLAGTYEQYF.

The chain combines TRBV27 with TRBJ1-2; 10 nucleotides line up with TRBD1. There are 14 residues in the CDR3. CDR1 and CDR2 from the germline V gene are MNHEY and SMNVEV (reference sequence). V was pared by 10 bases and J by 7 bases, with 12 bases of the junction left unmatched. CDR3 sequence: CATLRDRGSSGYTF. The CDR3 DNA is TGTGCCACTCTCCGGGACAGGGGAAGTAGTGGCTACACCTTC.

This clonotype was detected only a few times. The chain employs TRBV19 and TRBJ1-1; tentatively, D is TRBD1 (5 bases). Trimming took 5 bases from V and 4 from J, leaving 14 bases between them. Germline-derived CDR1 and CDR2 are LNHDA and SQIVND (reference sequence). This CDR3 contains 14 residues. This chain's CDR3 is CASSLAPRGTEAFF. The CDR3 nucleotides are TGTGCCAGTAGTCTGGCCCCGAGGGGCACTGAAGCTTTCTTT.

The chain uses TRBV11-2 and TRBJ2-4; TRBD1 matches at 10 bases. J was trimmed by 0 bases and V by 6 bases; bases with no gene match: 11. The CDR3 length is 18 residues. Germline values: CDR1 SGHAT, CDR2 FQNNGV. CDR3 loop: CASRAGTGVMLAKNIQYF. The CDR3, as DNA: TGTGCCAGCAGAGCCGGGACAGGGGTTATGCTAGCCAAAAACATTCAGTACTTC.